Listed here is a single T cell receptor (beta chain). Bulk tissue was left unsorted, and RNA and DNA were co-extracted from about 21-30 mg of it. Per tumor, sampling covered five separate regions. Viable tumor cell content exceeded 80% in every tumor sample. Between the trimmed V and J ends, which lost 5 bases and 3 bases, there was a span of 19 bases. This CDR3 region has 17 residues. Looked up from germline, CDR1 is SGHAT and CDR2 is FQDESV (reference sequence). Total RNA amounting to 500 ng was the source from which TCR beta cDNA was made with a constant-region primer. Three nested multiplex PCR rounds of slightly modified ARM-PCR generated TCR beta libraries. Amplification in the first two PCR rounds was performed using TRBV1-TRBV30 forward primers and a C-beta reverse primer for roughly 9 cycles each. In TCRdb, the multiplex PCR reads were re-called with MiXCR into one record per CDR3 protein. The repertoire holds around 78,000 distinct CDR3 sequences, with about two thirds as singletons.

This sample was included in a study of tumor-infiltrating lymphocytes in primary liver carcinoma. Study-wide background: Tumors were stage T1-T3 N0M0, roughly 4.2 to 11 cm across.

The chain recombines TRBV11-1 with TRBJ2-2; no firm D call. The clonotype comes from a woman aged 55 to 70 with primary liver carcinoma and hepatitis B virus infection. The sample taken for sequencing was liver tumor tissue from sampling region 4. Subset meaning: tumor region T4, right-lateral pole. The CDR3 loop reads CASSTRSFLVDTGELFF. The DNA of the CDR3 is TGTGCCAGCAGCACCCGGTCATTCCTAGTTGACACCGGGGAGCTGTTTTTT.